The 29 T cell receptor beta chains listed next were all sequenced from one sample in a study of identical twins. Via MiXCR, TCRdb re-called the 5' RACE reads, giving one row per CDR3 protein. In the table there are 540,000 or so distinct CDR3 sequences, about a fifth of which are singletons. The sample was also linked to a second study, of yellow fever vaccine responses in identical twins.

Sequenced input: CD4+ T cells sorted from blood. Every receptor here comes from a young woman in good health.

This clonotype appeared many times. The gene calls are TRBV7-8 and TRBJ2-1; weak D call: TRBD1 (5 bases). Trimming left V 6 bases short and J 4 bases short, with 13 bases between. From germline, CDR1 is SGHVS and CDR2 FQNEAQ. The CDR3 totals 14 residues. The CDR3 loop reads CASSLDRVYNEQFF. DNA for the CDR3: TGTGCCAGCAGTCTAGACAGAGTATACAATGAGCAGTTCTTC.

This chain uses TRBV11-2 with TRBJ2-5; the match to TRBD1 covers 11 bases. The V gene end was trimmed by 5 bases and the J gene end by 5 bases; junction bases not matched to a gene: 10. The CDR3 extends over 16 amino acids. CDR1 SGHAT and CDR2 FQNNGV come from the germline V gene. The CDR3 loop reads CASSTLKDRGLETQYF. In DNA, the CDR3 is TGTGCCAGCAGCACGCTAAAGGACAGGGGGCTGGAGACCCAGTACTTC.

This clonotype was recorded a few times. The chain joins TRBV20-1 to TRBJ2-2; 9 positions agree with TRBD2. The length of the CDR3 is 16 residues. Germline lookup yields CDR1 DFQATT and CDR2 SNEGSKA (reference sequence). With V trimmed by 0 bases and J by 1 base, 3 bases remained unmatched. CDR3 loop: CSARDQLAGNTGELFF. The CDR3 DNA follows: TGCAGTGCTAGAGATCAACTAGCGGGGAACACCGGGGAGCTGTTTTTT.

This chain connects TRBV10-3 to TRBJ2-1; 10 bases are shared with TRBD2. The ends lost 7 bases at V and 2 bases at J; junction bases unmatched: 2. CDR3 length: 14 amino acids. Germline CDR1 reads ENHRY; CDR2 reads SYGVKD. The CDR3: CAIKAGGTYNEQFF. The CDR3 region has the DNA TGTGCCATCAAAGCGGGGGGGACCTACAATGAGCAGTTCTTC.

The chain carries TRBV5-6 and TRBJ1-1, with TRBD1 as a possible D gene (5 bases). Germline V gives CDR1 SGHDT, CDR2 YYEEEE. The length of the CDR3 is 16 residues. Trimming pared 0 bases from V and 1 base from J, leaving 13 bases between. This CDR3 reads CASSLDSWGANTEAFF. In DNA form, the CDR3 reads TGTGCCAGCAGCTTGGACAGCTGGGGCGCGAACACTGAAGCTTTCTTT.

The chain employs TRBV27 and TRBJ2-1, with D maybe TRBD1 (6 bases). The CDR3 is 15 amino acids. Trimming stripped 3 bases from V and 2 bases from J, with 11 bases between. CDR1 MNHEY and CDR2 SMNVEV come from the germline V gene (reference sequence). CDR3 bases: TGTGCCAGCAGTTTGGACAGCGTCGCCTACAATGAGCAGTTCTTC. It specifies CASSLDSVAYNEQFF.

This clonotype has a handful of counts. The rearrangement uses TRBV4-1 and TRBJ1-5; unclear D gene. This CDR3 contains 17 residues. The germline gives CDR1 MGHRA, CDR2 YSYEKL. The V end lost 1 base, the J end lost 0 bases, and 13 bases lay between the germline ends. DNA for the CDR3: TGCGCCAGCAGCCAAGGACTGTGGTTAGATAGCAATCAGCCCCAGCATTTT. It yields the protein CASSQGLWLDSNQPQHF.

The rearrangement links TRBV25-1 to TRBJ1-6, with a weak D call TRBD1 (5 bases). This CDR3 spans 15 amino acids. Germline V gene lookup returns CDR1 MGHDK and CDR2 SYGVNS. The V and J ends lost 3 bases and 6 bases respectively, with 12 bases between them. The CDR3 sequence is CASSDIQGFNSPLHF. The CDR3 DNA follows: TGTGCCAGCAGTGATATTCAGGGTTTTAATTCACCCCTCCACTTT. Supplemented by reference TRBV25-1 and TRBJ1-6, the full variable domain reads EADIYQTPRYLVIGTGKKITLECSQTMGHDKMYWYQQDPGMELHLIHYSYGVNSTEKGDLSSESTVSRIRTEHFPLTLESARPSHTSQYLCASSDIQGFNSPLHFGNGTRLTVT.

The sample holds a few counts of this clonotype. This chain links TRBV6-1 with TRBJ1-3; D perhaps matches TRBD1 (6 bases). The germline V gene encodes CDR1 MNHNS and CDR2 SASEGT. Trimming cost V 6 bases and J 3 bases, with 12 bases left between them. The CDR3 totals 14 residues. CDR3 DNA: TGTGCCAGCAGCCGGGACAACCATGGAAACACCATATATTTT. This sequence encodes CASSRDNHGNTIYF.

The chain uses TRBV6-5 and TRBJ2-7, with 8 bases aligning to TRBD1. CDR1 is MNHEY and CDR2 is SVGAGI in the germline V gene. The CDR3 covers 15 residues. V was pared by 2 bases and J by 3 bases, with 6 bases of the junction left unmatched. The CDR3 DNA reads TGTGCCAGCAGTTACATGACAGGGGCCCACTACGAGCAGTACTTC. It is translated as CASSYMTGAHYEQYF.

The chain's CDR3 is CSAPPGAGRGTEAFF. The CDR3 bases are TGCAGTGCCCCTCCTGGGGCAGGGCGAGGCACTGAAGCTTTCTTT. V usage is TRBV20-1 and J usage is TRBJ1-1; TRBD1 is a possible D gene (5 bases). V was cut by 6 bases and J by 4 bases, with 21 bases left in between. The CDR3 runs 15 residues. Per germline, CDR1 DFQATT and CDR2 SNEGSKA (reference sequence).

This clonotype occurred a few times. V and J are TRBV5-1 and TRBJ2-1, with 12 positions matching TRBD2. The CDR3 extends over 16 amino acids. Germline CDR1 SGHRS, CDR2 YFSETQ. V lost 4 bases to trimming and J lost 8 bases; unmatched junction nucleotides: 10. The CDR3 nucleotides are TGCGCCAGCAGCCAGACTAGCGGGAGAACTTTCCATGAGCAGTTCTTC. The encoded protein is CASSQTSGRTFHEQFF. The variable domain in full, with the rest retrieved from reference TRBV5-1 and TRBJ2-1, is KAGVTQTPRYLIKTRGQQVTLSCSPISGHRSVSWYQQTPGQGLQFLFEYFSETQRNKGNFPGRFSGRQFSNSRSEMNVSTLELGDSALYLCASSQTSGRTFHEQFFGPGTRLTVL.

The CDR3 loop reads CASSGKQDFGELFF. CDR3 nucleotide sequence: TGCGCCAGCAGCGGGAAACAGGATTTCGGGGAGCTGTTTTTT. The J gene is TRBJ2-2, the V gene TRBV5-1; TRBD1 is a possible D gene (5 bases). Trimming shortened V by 4 bases and J by 7 bases, and 14 bases separated the two germline ends. CDR1 is SGHRS and CDR2 is YFSETQ in the germline V gene. The CDR3 loop spans 14 amino acids.

This clonotype was seen more than once but under ten times. The genes are TRBV7-6 and TRBJ2-1; D possibly corresponds to TRBD2 (6 bases). V was cut by 2 bases and J by 8 bases, with 16 bases left in between. The germline gives CDR1 SGHVS, CDR2 FNYEAQ. The CDR3 is 15 amino acids. CDR3 sequence: CASSLLSGERDEQFF. The DNA for the CDR3 is TGTGCCAGCAGCTTACTTAGCGGAGAAAGGGATGAGCAGTTCTTC.

This clonotype came up a few times. The chain combines TRBV12-3 or TRBV12-4 with TRBJ2-2; 10 positions match TRBD2. V shed 6 bases and J 7 bases; nucleotides not matched to a gene: 14. This CDR3 is built from 17 residues. The CDR3 is CASSDSSGGAGGGELFF. In nucleotides, the CDR3 is TGTGCCAGCAGCGACTCAAGCGGGGGGGCCGGTGGCGGGGAGCTGTTTTTT.

The chain is built from TRBV2 and TRBJ2-3; perhaps TRBD2 as D (6 bases). V shed 6 bases and J shed 0 bases, with 10 bases lying between them. The CDR3 runs to 14 residues. CDR1 SNHLY and CDR2 FYNNEI come from the germline V gene. CDR3 coding DNA: TGTGCCAGCAGGGGAGGACTGAGCACAGATACGCAGTATTTT. Amino acids: CASRGGLSTDTQYF. Complete variable domain (other parts from reference TRBV2 and TRBJ2-3): EPEVTQTPSHQVTQMGQEVILRCVPISNHLYFYWYRQILGQKVEFLVSFYNNEISEKSEIFDDQFSVERPDGSNFTLKIRSTKLEDSAMYFCASRGGLSTDTQYFGPGTRLTVL.

This clonotype was detected a few times. The rearrangement joins TRBV27 to TRBJ2-1; 13 positions match TRBD2. The CDR3 sequence is 16 residues long. V lost 6 bases to trimming and J lost 7 bases; unmatched junction nucleotides: 9. Germline assignment: CDR1 MNHEY and CDR2 SMNVEV (reference sequence). The chain's CDR3 is CASSHRLAGGSNEQFF. The CDR3 DNA reads TGTGCCAGCAGCCATAGACTAGCGGGAGGCAGTAATGAGCAGTTCTTC.

The V gene is TRBV15, the J gene TRBJ2-1; weak D call: TRBD2 (6 bases). Trimming shortened V by 0 bases and J by 5 bases, and 17 bases separated the two germline ends. The CDR3 has 17 residues. Germline loops: CDR1 LNHNV, CDR2 YYDKDF (reference sequence). The CDR3 loop is CATSRDLGEGRNNEQFF. For the CDR3, the DNA is TGTGCCACCAGCAGAGATTTAGGGGAAGGGAGGAACAATGAGCAGTTCTTC. Complete variable domain (other parts from reference TRBV15 and TRBJ2-1): DAMVIQNPRYQVTQFGKPVTLSCSQTLNHNVMYWYQQKSSQAPKLLFHYYDKDFNNEADTPDNFQSRRPNTSFCFLDIRSPGLGDTAMYLCATSRDLGEGRNNEQFFGPGTRLTVL.

In this sample, this clonotype turned up a few times. CDR3: CAISESILSRAKNIQYF. CDR3 in DNA: TGTGCCATCAGTGAGTCGATCTTAAGCCGAGCCAAAAACATTCAGTACTTC. V is TRBV10-3 and J is TRBJ2-4; D gene unclear. The CDR3 totals 17 residues. Germline CDR1 ENHRY, CDR2 SYGVKD. V was shortened by 0 bases and J by 0 bases, with 12 bases between the two germline ends.

This clonotype occurred a few times. V gene TRBV25-1 combines with J gene TRBJ1-5; TRBD1 agrees at 8 bases. Germline V gene sequence: CDR1 MGHDK, CDR2 SYGVNS. Trimming took 4 bases from V and 3 from J; bases not matched to a gene: 5. This CDR3 has 15 amino acids. CDR3 sequence reads: CASSADRGNNQPQHF. DNA of the CDR3: TGTGCCAGCAGTGCCGACAGGGGCAACAATCAGCCCCAGCATTTT.

This rearrangement joins TRBV7-9 to TRBJ2-1, with D hard to call. Germline V CDR1 and CDR2: SEHNR, FQNEAQ (reference sequence). V lost 5 bases and J lost 8, with 19 bases in between. This CDR3 has 15 residues. The CDR3 spells CASSPYRTGPYEQFF. The CDR3 bases are TGTGCCAGCAGCCCGTACCGGACCGGACCCTATGAGCAGTTCTTC.

The chain employs TRBV15 and TRBJ2-3; no reliable D call. The CDR3 contains 13 residues. V dropped 1 base and J dropped 6 bases, with 8 bases sitting between them. Germline V lookup: CDR1 LNHNV, CDR2 YYDKDF (reference sequence). CDR3 DNA: TGTGCCACCAGCAGAGGCCCGGAGGATACGCAGTATTTT. It specifies CATSRGPEDTQYF.

This clonotype was recorded a few times. The V gene is TRBV29-1, the J gene TRBJ2-1; D ambiguous. The V gene lost 4 bases and the J gene lost 9 bases, with 16 bases spanning the gap. The CDR3 loop spans 13 amino acids. The germline gives CDR1 SQVTM, CDR2 ANQGSEA. The CDR3 bases are TGCAGCGTTGCGGCCGACCAGTACGGTGAGCAGTTCTTC. The encoded protein is CSVAADQYGEQFF.

This clonotype was counted a few times. The CDR3, as DNA: TGTGCCAGCAGTTTCGACAGATACAATGAGCAGTTCTTC. Translating gives CASSFDRYNEQFF. The genes are TRBV25-1 and TRBJ2-1, with a tentative D call TRBD1 (5 bases). CDR1 MGHDK and CDR2 SYGVNS come from the germline V gene. The CDR3 is made up of 13 amino acids. Trimming removed 5 bases from V and 4 bases from J, with 9 bases in between.

CDR3 sequence (DNA): TGTGCCATCTGCGCCCTCGGGACAGTTCCATCTGGGGCCAACGTCCTGACTTTC. Its translation is CAICALGTVPSGANVLTF. J is TRBJ2-6 and V is TRBV12-3 or TRBV12-4; 7 nucleotides match TRBD1. J lost 1 base, V lost 10 bases, and 16 bases had no gene match. This CDR3 has 18 residues.

This chain joins TRBV7-9 and TRBJ2-1; D is uncertain. Trimming took off 5 bases at V and 5 bases at J, with 13 bases between the two ends. The CDR3 consists of 14 residues. Germline V gene sequence: CDR1 SEHNR, CDR2 FQNEAQ (reference sequence). CDR3 sequence: CASSDSPKHNEQFF. The CDR3 coding sequence is TGTGCCAGCAGCGATTCTCCCAAGCACAATGAGCAGTTCTTC.

This clonotype turned up a few times. V gene TRBV4-1 combines with J gene TRBJ2-6; D not certain. CDR1 MGHRA and CDR2 YSYEKL come from the germline V gene. The CDR3 is made up of 18 amino acids. The V and J ends lost 2 bases and 0 bases respectively, with 14 bases between them. In DNA, the CDR3 is TGCGCCAGCAGCCAATTCCGCGAACTGGGCTCTGGGGCCAACGTCCTGACTTTC. Protein sequence: CASSQFRELGSGANVLTF.

The chain employs TRBV10-3 and TRBJ2-7; maybe TRBD1 (6 bases). The CDR3 consists of 14 residues. Germline lookup yields CDR1 ENHRY and CDR2 SYGVKD. V was cut by 4 bases and J by 4 bases, with 14 bases left in between. Here the CDR3 reads CAISGRQEPYEQYF. DNA for the CDR3: TGTGCCATCAGTGGGAGACAGGAACCATACGAGCAGTACTTC.

This clonotype was observed at least ten times. The genes are TRBV9 and TRBJ1-5, with D unresolved. Trimming took 0 bases from V and 0 from J, leaving 7 bases between them. The CDR3 covers 15 residues. Germline assignment: CDR1 SGDLS and CDR2 YYNGEE. The chain's CDR3 is CASSVDGYSNQPQHF. The CDR3 nucleotides are TGTGCCAGCAGCGTAGACGGTTATAGCAATCAGCCCCAGCATTTT.